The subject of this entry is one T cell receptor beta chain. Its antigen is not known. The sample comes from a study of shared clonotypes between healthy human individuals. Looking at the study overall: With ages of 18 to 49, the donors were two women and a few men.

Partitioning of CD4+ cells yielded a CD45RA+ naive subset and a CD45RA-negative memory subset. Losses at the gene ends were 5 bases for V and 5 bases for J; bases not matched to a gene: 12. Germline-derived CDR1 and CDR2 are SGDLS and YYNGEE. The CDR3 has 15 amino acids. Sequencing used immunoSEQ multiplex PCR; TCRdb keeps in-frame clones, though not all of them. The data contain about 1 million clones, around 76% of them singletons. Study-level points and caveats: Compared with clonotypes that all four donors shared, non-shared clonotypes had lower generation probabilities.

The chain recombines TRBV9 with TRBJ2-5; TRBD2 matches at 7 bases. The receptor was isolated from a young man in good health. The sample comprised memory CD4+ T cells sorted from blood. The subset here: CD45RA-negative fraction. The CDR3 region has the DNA TGTGCCAGCAGTGATACCGGGAGGCCGGCCGAGACCCAGTACTTC. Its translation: CASSDTGRPAETQYF.